This T cell receptor beta chain was recovered during a study of T cell changes during pregnancy in multiple sclerosis. This clone was detected only a few times. The CDR3 has 18 amino acids. Germline V gene sequence: CDR1 SGHRS, CDR2 YFSETQ. V shed 4 bases and J 5 bases; nucleotides not matched to a gene: 10. The repertoire was sequenced with immunoSEQ multiplex PCR; TCRdb's copy has only in-frame clones and lacks some. The repertoire holds 35,000 or so clones, with about 91% as singletons. The chain uses TRBV5-1 and TRBJ2-2, with 14 bases aligning to TRBD2. The TCR sequence derives from a female donor with multiple sclerosis, enrolled in a pregnancy study. The sample here was CD4+ T cells from peripheral blood mononuclear cells, taken after pregnancy. CDR3 DNA sequence: TGCGCCAGCAGCCCCCGGACTAGCGGGGGGCCGAGTACCGGGGAGCTGTTTTTT. This translates into CASSPRTSGGPSTGELFF.